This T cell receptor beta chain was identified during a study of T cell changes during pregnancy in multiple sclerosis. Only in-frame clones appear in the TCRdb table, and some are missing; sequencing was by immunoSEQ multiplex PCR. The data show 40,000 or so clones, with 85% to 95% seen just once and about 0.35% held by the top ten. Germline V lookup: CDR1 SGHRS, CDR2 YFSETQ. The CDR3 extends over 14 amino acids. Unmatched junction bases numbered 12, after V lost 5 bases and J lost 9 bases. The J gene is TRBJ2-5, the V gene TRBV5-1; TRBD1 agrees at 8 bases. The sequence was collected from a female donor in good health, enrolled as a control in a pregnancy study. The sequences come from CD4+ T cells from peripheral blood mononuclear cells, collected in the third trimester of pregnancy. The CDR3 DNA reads TGCGCCAGCAGTCCAGGGGGCTATGAGACGGCCCAGTACTTC. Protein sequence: CASSPGGYETAQYF.